Listed here is a single T cell receptor beta chain. Its specificity is unknown. Expressed TCRB transcripts got sequenced, as all isolated RNA was reverse transcribed. Produced via immunoSEQ multiplex PCR; TCRdb's table is partial and in-frame only. The sample holds 350,000 to 450,000 clones, around 12% seen once. The record originates from a study of beta chain features in type 1 diabetes. General study points: Type 1 diabetes patients showed fewer insertions and more deletions at VDJ junctions. Patients' naive, central memory and Treg TCRB repertoires seemed closer to one another than those of healthy donors. Type 1 diabetes patients showed a moderate but significant shortening of TCRB CDR3s in all four CD4+ subsets. Any PCR bias toward short templates would affect both groups alike.

CD45RO/CCR7/CD25/CD127/CD95/CD27 sorting isolated CD4+ naive, central memory, regulatory and stem cell-like memory cells. This CDR3 has 14 amino acids. The germline gives CDR1 SEHNR, CDR2 FQNEAQ (reference sequence). Trimming removed 6 bases from V and 4 bases from J; junction bases left unmatched: 6. The sequenced sample consisted of naive CD4+ T cells from blood. This chain joins TRBV7-9 and TRBJ1-2; 9 nucleotides agree with TRBD1. This TCR came from a woman aged 18-35 years with type 1 diabetes. CDR3: CASRTGGMGYGYTF. CDR3 nucleotides: TGTGCCAGCAGAACAGGGGGCATGGGCTATGGCTACACCTTC.